This TCR beta chain was profiled in a study of blood T cells in healthy people across ages. Findings of the study overall: The long-lived group displayed more naive CD4+ cells, plus higher diversity, than the aged donors did.

This clonotype was picked up one time. What it binds is unknown. It was with a sample-barcoded 5' primer and a J-beta primer mix that a second PCR of about 6 to 12 cycles was run. TCRdb analysed the 5' RACE reads with MiXCR anew, one entry per CDR3 protein. The data contain a few hundred thousand distinct CDR3 sequences, about 28% of them seen just once; the ten biggest clones take up 3% to 4%. The V gene's germline CDR1 is DFQATT and CDR2 SNEGSKA (reference sequence). The CDR3 has 13 residues. No fewer than 5.5 micrograms of total RNA were isolated from every sample. The same sample was also studied in work on T cells of mothers and their children. From that study: According to the study, all extracted RNA entered cDNA synthesis at roughly 1.5 ug per 15 ul.

The sequence was obtained from a boy aged 2-15 years in good health. Sequenced: blood. J is TRBJ2-5 and V is TRBV20-1; D gene unclear. The DNA end lines up better with TRBJ2-7; the J call may be wrong. CDR3 DNA sequence: TGCAGTGCTAGGGTTCTCAATAACTACGAGCAGTACTTC. Translation: CSARVLNNYEQYF.